This TCR beta chain was captured in a study of shared clonotypes between healthy human individuals. Generated by immunoSEQ multiplex PCR, the TCRdb table keeps only in-frame clones and is missing some. Of 450,000 to 650,000 clones in the sample, roughly four fifths were seen once. The V gene's germline CDR1 is LNHDA and CDR2 SQIVND (reference sequence). With 3 bases removed from V and 5 bases from J, the gap between germline ends came to 10 bases. The CDR3 runs to 14 residues. A note on this clone: This CDR3 is also generated by other DNA sequences in the sample.

The specimen was PBMCs. The sequence was obtained from a woman in her thirties or forties in good health. Some clones in this sample may be carry-over from other donors' samples. V is TRBV19 and J is TRBJ2-2; a weak D match, TRBD2 (5 bases). CDR3 coding DNA: TGTGCCAGTAGTATCGGAGGTTCGACCGGGGAGCTGTTTTTT. It specifies CASSIGGSTGELFF.